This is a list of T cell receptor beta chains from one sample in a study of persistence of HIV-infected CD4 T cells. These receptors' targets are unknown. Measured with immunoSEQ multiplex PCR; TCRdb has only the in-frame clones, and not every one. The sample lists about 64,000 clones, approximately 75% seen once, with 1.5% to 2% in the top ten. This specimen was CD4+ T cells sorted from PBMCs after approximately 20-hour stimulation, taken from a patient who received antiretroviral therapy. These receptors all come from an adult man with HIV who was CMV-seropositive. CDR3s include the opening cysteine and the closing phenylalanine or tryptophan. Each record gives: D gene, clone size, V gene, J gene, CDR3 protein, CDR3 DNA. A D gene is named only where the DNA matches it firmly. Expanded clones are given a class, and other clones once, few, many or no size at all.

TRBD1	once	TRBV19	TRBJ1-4	CASRETGGGEKLFF	TGTGCCAGTAGGGAGACAGGGGGTGGCGAAAAACTGTTTTTT
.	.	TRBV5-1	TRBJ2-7	CASSLVGGPGYEQYF	TGCGCCAGCAGCTTGGTCGGGGGGCCAGGGTACGAGCAGTACTTC
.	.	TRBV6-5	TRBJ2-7	CASSYDGFSYEQYF	TGTGCCAGCAGTTATGATGGCTTCTCCTACGAGCAGTACTTC
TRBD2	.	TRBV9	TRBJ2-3	CASSVVGGNTDTQYF	TGTGCCAGCAGCGTAGTCGGGGGGAACACAGATACGCAGTATTTT
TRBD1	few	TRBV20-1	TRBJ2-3	CSASSVNQGASTDTQYF	TGCAGTGCTAGTAGCGTCAATCAGGGGGCCTCCACAGATACGCAGTATTTT
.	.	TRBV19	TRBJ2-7	CASSIGGGTYEQYF	TGTGCCAGTAGTATAGGAGGGGGGACCTACGAGCAGTACTTC
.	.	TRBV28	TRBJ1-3	CASSSLPGTGNTIYF	TGTGCCAGCAGTTCTCTCCCGGGGACCGGAAACACCATATATTTT
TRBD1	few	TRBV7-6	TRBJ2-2	CASSLVLEQGLPNTGELFF	TGTGCCAGCAGCTTAGTCCTAGAACAGGGGCTTCCGAACACCGGGGAGCTGTTTTTT
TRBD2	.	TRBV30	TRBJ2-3	CAWSTLAGGHSTDTQYF	TGTGCCTGGAGTACCCTAGCGGGGGGGCATTCAACAGATACGCAGTATTTT
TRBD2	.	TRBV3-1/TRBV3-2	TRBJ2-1	CASSQASVGGEVKQFF	TGTGCCAGCAGCCAAGCCTCGGTCGGGGGGGAGGTAAAGCAGTTCTTC
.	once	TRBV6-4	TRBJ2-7	CASSDSILTDSWYF	TGTGCCAGCAGTGACTCCATTCTGACAGACTCGTGGTACTTC
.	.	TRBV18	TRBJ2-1	CASSPPSFEQFF	TGTGCCAGCTCACCACCTTCCTTTGAGCAGTTCTTC
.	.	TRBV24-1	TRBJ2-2	CATNRDTGELFF	TGTGCCACTAACAGGGACACCGGGGAGCTGTTTTTT
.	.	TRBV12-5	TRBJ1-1	CASGSPRGQYTEAFF	TGTGCTAGTGGTTCCCCCCGGGGGCAATACACTGAAGCTTTCTTT
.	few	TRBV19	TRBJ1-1	CASSPTGLNTEAFF	TGTGCCAGTAGTCCGACAGGTCTGAACACTGAAGCTTTCTTT
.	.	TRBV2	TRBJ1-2	CASTKGEGYGYTF	TGTGCCAGCACTAAGGGGGAGGGCTATGGCTACACCTTC
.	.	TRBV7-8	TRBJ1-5	CASSLIGRGAQPQHF	TGTGCCAGCAGCTTAATCGGGAGGGGGGCTCAGCCCCAGCATTTT
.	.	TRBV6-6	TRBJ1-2	CASSYETASYGYTF	TGTGCCAGCAGTTACGAGACAGCCTCCTATGGCTACACCTTC
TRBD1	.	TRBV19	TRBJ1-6	CASSISGTGQSPLHF	TGTGCCAGTAGTATATCGGGGACAGGGCAATCACCCCTCCACTTT
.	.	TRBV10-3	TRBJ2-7	CAISDSGAPSGYEQYF	TGTGCCATCAGTGACTCGGGGGCCCCTTCGGGCTACGAGCAGTACTTC
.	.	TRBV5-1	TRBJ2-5	CASSPDVGEETQYF	TGCGCCAGCAGCCCGGATGTGGGGGAAGAGACCCAGTACTTC
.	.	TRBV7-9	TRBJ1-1	CASSSNVKHTEAFF	TGTGCCAGCAGCTCCAACGTGAAACACACTGAAGCTTTCTTT
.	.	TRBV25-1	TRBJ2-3	CASSGLPRGLTDTQYF	TGTGCCAGCAGTGGCCTCCCCCGGGGCCTCACAGATACGCAGTATTTT
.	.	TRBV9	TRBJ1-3	CASSVQGLSGNTIYF	TGTGCCAGCAGCGTACAGGGGCTCTCTGGAAACACCATATATTTT
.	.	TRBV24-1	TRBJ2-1	CATSDRLSTIDYNEQFF	TGTGCCACCAGTGACCGCCTTTCGACGATAGATTACAATGAGCAGTTCTTC
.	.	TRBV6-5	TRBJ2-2	CASTRGDANTGELFF	TGTGCCAGTACTAGAGGAGACGCGAACACCGGGGAGCTGTTTTTT
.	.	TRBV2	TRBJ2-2	CASRTGANTGELFF	TGTGCCAGCAGGACAGGAGCGAACACCGGGGAGCTGTTTTTT
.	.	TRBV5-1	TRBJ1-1	CASSQFRANTEAFF	TGCGCCAGCAGTCAGTTCCGTGCGAACACTGAAGCTTTCTTT
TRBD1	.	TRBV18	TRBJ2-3	CASSPGTGVRTDTQYF	TGTGCCAGCTCTCCTGGGACAGGGGTGCGGACAGATACGCAGTATTTT
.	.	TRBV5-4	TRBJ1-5	CASSFNPQRPQHF	TGTGCCAGCAGCTTCAACCCCCAGAGGCCCCAGCATTTT
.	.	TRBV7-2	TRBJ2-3	CASSLVLADTQYF	TGTGCCAGCAGCTTAGTCCTAGCGGATACGCAGTATTTT
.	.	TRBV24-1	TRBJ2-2	CATSDPGRPAGELFF	TGTGCCACCAGTGACCCGGGACGGCCGGCCGGGGAGCTGTTTTTT
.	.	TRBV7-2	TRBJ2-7	CASSLGRVYEQYF	TGTGCCAGCAGCTTAGGGCGGGTCTACGAGCAGTACTTC
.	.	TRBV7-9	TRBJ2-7	CASSPPGNLGYEQYF	TGTGCCAGCAGCCCCCCGGGCAATTTGGGGTACGAGCAGTACTTC
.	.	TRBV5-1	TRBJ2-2	CASSWGERETGELFF	TGCGCCAGCAGCTGGGGCGAGAGGGAAACCGGGGAGCTGTTTTTT
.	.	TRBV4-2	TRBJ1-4	CASSPQGVMGDWSEKLFF	TGTGCCAGCAGCCCCCAAGGGGTTATGGGGGACTGGTCTGAAAAACTGTTTTTT
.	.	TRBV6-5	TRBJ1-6	CASSYMAGRAILALHF	TGTGCCAGCAGTTACATGGCCGGACGGGCCATATTGGCCCTCCACTTT
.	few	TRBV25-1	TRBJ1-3	CASRDSLSSGNTIYF	TGTGCCAGCAGGGACTCTTTAAGCTCTGGAAACACCATATATTTT
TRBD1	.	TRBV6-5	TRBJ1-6	CASSYDRGNSPLHF	TGTGCCAGCAGTTACGACAGGGGGAATTCACCCCTCCACTTT
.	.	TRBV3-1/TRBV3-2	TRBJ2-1	CASSQGGQYNEQFF	TGTGCCAGCAGCCAAGGAGGGCAGTACAATGAGCAGTTCTTC
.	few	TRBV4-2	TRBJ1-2	CASSQDEATSHYGYTF	TGTGCCAGCAGCCAAGATGAGGCAACTTCCCACTATGGCTACACCTTC
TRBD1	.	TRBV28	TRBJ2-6	CASSDTGVIGLDSGANVLTF	TGTGCCAGCAGCGATACAGGGGTAATTGGCCTTGACTCTGGGGCCAACGTCCTGACTTTC
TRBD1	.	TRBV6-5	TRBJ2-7	CASVGTALSYEQYF	TGTGCCAGCGTTGGGACAGCCCTCTCCTACGAGCAGTACTTC
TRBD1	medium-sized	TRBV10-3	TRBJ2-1	CAISEVRGTPYNEQFF	TGTGCCATCAGTGAGGTCAGGGGGACCCCCTACAATGAGCAGTTCTTC
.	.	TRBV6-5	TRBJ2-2	CASSYSITEGLFF	TGTGCCAGCAGTTACTCGATAACAGAAGGGCTGTTTTTT